The T cell receptor beta chain described here comes from a study of identifying expanded T cells in peripheral blood. Study conclusions and caveats: Technical replicates showed roughly 1.2 changed clones; two weeks around 15; four weeks 19. Clone count variance between roughly 2-week samples rose with total template count.

Comment on this clone: Its antigen is unknown.

Clones were read by immunoSEQ multiplex PCR, and TCRdb kept only the in-frame ones, dropping some. The table shows more than 95,000 clones, with approximately 84% occurring only once. No infections or other immune events were documented during collection. Trimming took 5 bases from V and 3 from J; bases not matched to a gene: 6. The CDR3 contains 15 residues. Looked up from germline, CDR1 is SGHTA and CDR2 is FQGTGA. The chain employs TRBV7-3 and TRBJ2-1, with 8 bases fitting TRBD1. The sequencing sample was made of blood. The sequence was obtained from a person aged 18 to 75 in good health. CDR3 nucleotides: TGTGCCAGCAGCCTCTCCGGGACAGGCTACAATGAGCAGTTCTTC. Protein: CASSLSGTGYNEQFF.